This T cell receptor beta chain originates from a study of technical replicates of blood from a handful of donors. V lost 7 bases and J lost 0, with 13 bases in between. The CDR3 has 16 amino acids. CDR1 and CDR2 (germline): SGHAT, FQNNGV. The data were produced by immunoSEQ multiplex PCR, yet TCRdb's version contains in-frame clones alone and is incomplete. The data contain around 83,000 clones, about nine tenths of them singletons. This chain joins TRBV11-2 and TRBJ2-6, with a weak D call TRBD2 (5 bases). The TCR originated in a human donor in good health. Some clones in this sample may be carry-over from other donors' samples. Specimen: T cells isolated from PBMCs. CDR3 DNA sequence: TGTGCCAGCATCCCTGGACTGAACTCTGGGGCCAACGTCCTGACTTTC. Its protein product is CASIPGLNSGANVLTF.